This T cell receptor (beta chain) was documented in a study of Ad26.COV2.S vaccination and SARS-CoV-2 variants. Overall study: Donor joined the COV1001 Ad26.COV2.S trial arm. Study-wide findings and caveats: Total T cell responses, in the TCR breadth and depth analyses, may have been underestimated. Substantial breadth in spike-specific CD8+ and CD4+ T cell responses was reportedly seen after vaccination. People who got the vaccine had more spike-specific TCR breadth than people who got placebo.

Noted treatment: approximately 18 received Ad26.COV2.S at low or high dose, single or two shots; 5 received placebo; per-sample allocation not given. Vaccine and placebo recipients were sampled on day 63 after the first injection. The CDR3 runs to 15 residues. V dropped 6 bases and J dropped 3; count of bases not matched to a gene: 8. Germline assignment: CDR1 SGHRS and CDR2 YFSETQ. This table comes from immunoSEQ multiplex PCR, and its TCRdb copy is limited to in-frame clones, with some not included. The sample has hundreds of thousands of clones; 70% to 90% are singletons. This clone was found once. Antigen specificity is unknown.

This clonotype was obtained from a person aged 18-60 years who received the Ad26.COV2.S COVID-19 vaccine or a placebo. The sequences come from peripheral blood, collected in a trial of Ad26.COV2.S vaccine versus placebo. The rearrangement uses TRBV5-1 and TRBJ2-2; TRBD1 agrees at 7 bases. The CDR3 DNA sequence: TGCGCCAGCACCCAAGGGACAGACTACACCGGGGAGCTGTTTTTT. Translated: CASTQGTDYTGELFF.